This note documents a single T cell receptor (beta chain) sequence. Molecular barcoding with unique molecular identifiers was used for the TCRbeta library. In TCRdb, the PCR reads were re-called with MiXCR into one record per CDR3 protein. The table records 440,000 or so distinct CDR3 sequences, roughly 43% of them present only once. The data were obtained in a study of T-cell reconstitution after alpha-beta-depleted transplantation in children. The CDR3 runs 15 residues. The V segment lost 3 bases and the J segment 1 base; nucleotides outside the gene matches: 6. The germline gives CDR1 MDHEN, CDR2 SYDVKM.

The specimen was PBMCs, collected before TCRalphabeta/CD19-depleted stem cell transplant. The chain carries TRBV28 and TRBJ2-7; 7 bases match TRBD1. This clonotype originated in a girl aged 2-10 years with aplastic anemia, due to receive a stem cell transplant. DNA for the CDR3: TGTGCCAGCAGTTTCTGGACAGGTTTTTCCTACGAGCAGTACTTC. This sequence encodes CASSFWTGFSYEQYF.